This record looks at one TCR beta chain sequence and its context. Sample treatment: randomized to nivolumab then ipilimumab (arm A) or the reverse (arm B). Live CD3+CD8+ CD19− CD56− cells were sorted from PBMCs. The data were obtained in a study of sequential checkpoint blockade in melanoma. On the study more broadly: Arm A got nivolumab then ipilimumab; arm B the reverse, 1:1. After both sequences, patients received maintenance nivolumab.

From germline, CDR1 is SEHNR and CDR2 FQNEAQ (reference sequence). The V and J ends lost 8 bases and 5 bases respectively, with 16 bases between them. The CDR3 loop spans 14 amino acids. Assay used: immunoSEQ multiplex PCR; TCRdb lists only in-frame clones, some missing. The sample has under 15,000 clones; roughly four fifths are singletons. This material consisted of CD8+ T cells sorted from blood (inferred from file names), taken from a patient given nivolumab and ipilimumab in sequence. This chain connects TRBV7-9 to TRBJ2-1; possibly TRBD1 for D (6 bases). This TCR was recovered from a human donor with melanoma. CDR3 in DNA: TGTGCCAGCCGCCTCCGGGACATCGACAATGAGCAGTTCTTC. Its translation: CASRLRDIDNEQFF.